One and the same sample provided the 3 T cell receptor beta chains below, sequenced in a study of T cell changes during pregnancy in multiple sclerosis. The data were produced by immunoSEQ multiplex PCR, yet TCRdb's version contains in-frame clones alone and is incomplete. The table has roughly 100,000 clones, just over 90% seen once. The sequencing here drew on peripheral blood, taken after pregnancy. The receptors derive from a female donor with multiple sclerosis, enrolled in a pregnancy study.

The CDR3 region is CASSPEGLYSNQPQHF. CDR3 DNA sequence: TGCGCCAGCAGCCCTGAGGGACTTTATAGCAATCAGCCCCAGCATTTT. V gene TRBV5-1 combines with J gene TRBJ1-5, with D maybe TRBD1 (5 bases). V lost 4 bases to trimming and J lost 0 bases, with 14 bases between them. The length of the CDR3 is 16 residues. CDR1 SGHRS and CDR2 YFSETQ come from the germline V gene.

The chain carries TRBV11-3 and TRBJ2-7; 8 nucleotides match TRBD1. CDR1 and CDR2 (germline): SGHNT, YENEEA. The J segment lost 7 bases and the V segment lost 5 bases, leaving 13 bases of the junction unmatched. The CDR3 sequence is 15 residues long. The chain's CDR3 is CASSPTRDRPREQYF. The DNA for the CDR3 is TGTGCCAGCAGCCCAACGCGGGACAGGCCGCGGGAGCAGTACTTC. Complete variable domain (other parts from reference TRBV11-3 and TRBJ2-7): EAGVVQSPRYKIIEKKQPVAFWCNPISGHNTLYWYLQNLGQGPELLIRYENEEAVDDSQLPKDRFSAERLKGVDSTLKIQPAELGDSAVYLCASSPTRDRPREQYFGPGTRLTVT.

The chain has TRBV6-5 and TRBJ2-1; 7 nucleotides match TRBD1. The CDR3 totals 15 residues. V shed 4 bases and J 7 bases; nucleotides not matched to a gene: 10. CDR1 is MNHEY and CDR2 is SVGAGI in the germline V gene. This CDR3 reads CASSSSPGQVNEQFF. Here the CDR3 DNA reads TGTGCCAGCAGTTCCTCCCCCGGACAGGTTAATGAGCAGTTCTTC.